This T cell receptor beta chain was documented in a study of T cells in Graves' hyperthyroidism and ophthalmopathy. There were TCR beta CDR3 regions amplified from RNA transcripts. A first-round RT-PCR of the TCR CDR3 used the HTBI primer set. MiXCR, run by TCRdb on the multiplex PCR reads, gives a single entry per CDR3 protein. The sample yields about 52,000 distinct CDR3 sequences, roughly 50% seen once. Sequencing was performed on blood. This sequence originates from a woman aged 50 to 60 with Graves' ophthalmopathy.

The CDR3 spells CSVDRSGQVTQYF. The DNA for the CDR3 is TGCAGCGTTGATCGGTCCGGACAGGTGACCCAGTACTTC. The chain joins TRBV29-1 to TRBJ2-5, with 7 nucleotides matching TRBD1. There are 13 residues in the CDR3. V lost 3 bases, J lost 7 bases, and 8 bases stayed unmatched. CDR1 is SQVTM and CDR2 is ANQGSEA in the germline V gene.